This T cell receptor (beta chain) is from a study of blood T cell repertoires in COVID-19. Study-level background: Samples of COVID-19 (acute and convalescent) were obtained from the United States, Italy and Spain. T cells, B-cell-depleted T cells, or PBMCs provided the cDNA or gDNA that served as material.

V was clipped by 2 bases and J by 3 bases, with 14 bases between them. The germline CDR1 and CDR2 sequences are SGHTA and FQGNSA. The CDR3 runs to 15 residues. TCRdb keeps only in-frame clones here, not all; method: immunoSEQ multiplex PCR. The sample includes fewer than 250,000 clones, more than 75% seen only once; the top ten take about 1%. The specimen sequenced was peripheral blood. The chain has TRBV7-2 and TRBJ2-7; a weak D match, TRBD2 (5 bases). This receptor was obtained from a man aged 40-50 years with acute or convalescent COVID-19. The CDR3 reads CASSLWPGTGYEQYF. The CDR3 nucleotides are TGTGCCAGCAGCTTATGGCCGGGAACGGGCTACGAGCAGTACTTC.